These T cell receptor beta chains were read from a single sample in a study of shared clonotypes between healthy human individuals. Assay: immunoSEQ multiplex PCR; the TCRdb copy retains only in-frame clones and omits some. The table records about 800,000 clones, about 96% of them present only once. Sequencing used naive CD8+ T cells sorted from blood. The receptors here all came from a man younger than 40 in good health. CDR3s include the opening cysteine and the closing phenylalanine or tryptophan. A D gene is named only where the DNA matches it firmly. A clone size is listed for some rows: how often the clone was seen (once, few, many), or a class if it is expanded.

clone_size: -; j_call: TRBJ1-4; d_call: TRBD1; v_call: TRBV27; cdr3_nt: TGTGCCAGCAGCGAAGACAGGGCTGGGGGGGAAAAACTGTTTTTT; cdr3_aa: CASSEDRAGGEKLFF
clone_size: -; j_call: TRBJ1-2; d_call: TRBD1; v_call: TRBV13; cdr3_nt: TGTGCCAGCAGCTCCCGGACAGGAAATAACTATGGCTACACCTTC; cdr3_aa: CASSSRTGNNYGYTF
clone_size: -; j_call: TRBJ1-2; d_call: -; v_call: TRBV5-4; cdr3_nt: TGTGCCAGCAGCTTGTCGGCAGGGCGGAATGGCTACACCTTC; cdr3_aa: CASSLSAGRNGYTF
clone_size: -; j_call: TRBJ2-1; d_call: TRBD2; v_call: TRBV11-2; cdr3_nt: TGTGCCAGCAGCTTACACGGGACTAGCGGGAGTGCCCTGCGCAATGAGCAGTTCTTC; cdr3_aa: CASSLHGTSGSALRNEQFF
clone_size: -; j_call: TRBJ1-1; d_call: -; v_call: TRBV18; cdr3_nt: TGTGCCAGCTCACCTGGCGAACCTGAAGCTTTCTTT; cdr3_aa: CASSPGEPEAFF
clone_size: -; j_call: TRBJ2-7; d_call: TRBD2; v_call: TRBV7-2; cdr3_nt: TGTGCCAGCAGTTCCGGGGGGGTTGAGCAGTACTTC; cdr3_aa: CASSSGGVEQYF
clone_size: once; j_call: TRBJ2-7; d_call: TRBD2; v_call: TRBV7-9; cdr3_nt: TGTGCCAGCAGCTCCGACGGGACTAGCGGCCCAGGGGCCTCCTACGAGCAGTACTTC; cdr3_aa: CASSSDGTSGPGASYEQYF
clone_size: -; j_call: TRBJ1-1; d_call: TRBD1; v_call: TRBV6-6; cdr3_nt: TGTGCCAGCAAACAGGGGGGGCCTGAAGCTTTCTTT; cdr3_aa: CASKQGGPEAFF
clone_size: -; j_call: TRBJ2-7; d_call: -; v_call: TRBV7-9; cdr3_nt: TGTGCCAGCAGCTTAGAAGACAACTCCTACGAGCAGTACTTC; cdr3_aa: CASSLEDNSYEQYF
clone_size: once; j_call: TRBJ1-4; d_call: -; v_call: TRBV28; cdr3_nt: TGTGCCAGCAGTTTATCCTTAGAGAATGAAAAACTGTTTTTT; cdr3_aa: CASSLSLENEKLFF
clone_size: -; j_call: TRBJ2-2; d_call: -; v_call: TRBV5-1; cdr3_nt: TGCGCCAGCAACCCTGACACCGGGGAGCTGTTTTTT; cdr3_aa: CASNPDTGELFF
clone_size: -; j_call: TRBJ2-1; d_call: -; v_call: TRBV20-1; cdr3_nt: TGCAGTGCTAGGAGGGTGCATGAGCAGTTCTTC; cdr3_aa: CSARRVHEQFF
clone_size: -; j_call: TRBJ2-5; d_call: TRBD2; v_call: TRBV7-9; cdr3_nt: TGTGCCAGCAGCTTCACGAGCGGGGGCCAGGGCCAGTACTTC; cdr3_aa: CASSFTSGGQGQYF